These T cell receptor beta chains were read from a single sample in a study of human T cells and chemical hapten exposure. TCRdb itself ran the RACE reads through MiXCR, one entry per CDR3 protein. The table includes around 52,000 distinct CDR3 sequences, 7.5% to 10% detected once. Sequenced here: whole blood, sampled in connection with sensitization to the hapten diphenylcyclopropenone (DPC). These receptor sequences come from a woman in her thirties or forties with alopecia areata. Some clones in this sample may be carry-over from other donors' samples. CDR3s include the opening cysteine and the closing phenylalanine or tryptophan. Fields, in order: clone size, J gene, V gene, D gene, CDR3 DNA, CDR3 protein. A D gene is named only where the DNA matches it firmly. Size is stated for part of the rows, as once, few or many counts, or as a class when the clone is expanded.

>many|TRBJ2-7|TRBV18|.
TGTGCCAGCTCACCAGCGGAGTACTTCCAGCAGTACTTC
CASSPAEYFQQYF
>many|TRBJ1-1|TRBV4-3|.
TGCGCCAGCAGCCAAGATGGAGGGTCGGAAGCTTTCTTT
CASSQDGGSEAFF
>few|TRBJ1-5|TRBV4-2|.
TGTGCCAGCAGCCAAGGGGACGCCGGAGGGAATCAGCCCCAGCATTTT
CASSQGDAGGNQPQHF
>few|TRBJ2-1|TRBV5-8|.
TGTGCCAGCAGCTTCGAGGGGAGCTCCTACAATGAGCAGTTCTTC
CASSFEGSSYNEQFF
>.|TRBJ1-1|TRBV29-1|.
TGCAGCGTTGAAATTCCTGAAGCTTTCTTT
CSVEIPEAFF
>few|TRBJ1-4|TRBV28|.
TGTGCCAGCAGTGATGAAGGGGGGATGAAGAAACTGTTTTTT
CASSDEGGMKKLFF
>many|TRBJ2-2|TRBV3-1|TRBD2
TGTGCCAGCAGCCAAGCGGGGGGGCCTGAAACCGGGGAGCTGTTTTTT
CASSQAGGPETGELFF
>few|TRBJ2-6|TRBV5-4|.
TGTGCCAGCACCTTACGCCTTAGCTCTGGGGCCAACGTCCTGACTTTC
CASTLRLSSGANVLTF
>.|TRBJ2-1|TRBV27|.
TGTGCCAGCAATCAATACAAGGGATTCTACAATGAGCAGTTCTTC
CASNQYKGFYNEQFF
>many|TRBJ2-2|TRBV6-6|.
TGTGCCAGCAGGGCCGGGCTGTCACACACCGGGGAGCTGTTTTTT
CASRAGLSHTGELFF
>many|TRBJ1-6|TRBV15|.
TGTGCCACCAGCAGAGATTTGGGGAATTCACCCCTCCACTTT
CATSRDLGNSPLHF
>few|TRBJ2-3|TRBV14|.
TGTGCCAGCAGCCAAGATCGCGGGCCTACAGATACGCAGTATTTT
CASSQDRGPTDTQYF
>.|TRBJ1-4|TRBV2|TRBD1
TGTGCCAGCAGTCTCGGACAGGGGATGACAGGTGAAAAACTGTTTTTT
CASSLGQGMTGEKLFF
>.|TRBJ2-7|TRBV6-5|.
TGTGCCAGCAGTTACTCTTCGGGGATGTTGATGTACGAGCAGTACTTC
CASSYSSGMLMYEQYF
>many|TRBJ2-7|TRBV7-9|TRBD2
TGTGCCAGCAGCCTAGCGGGGTCGGCGTACGAGCAGTACTTC
CASSLAGSAYEQYF
>many|TRBJ2-6|TRBV10-3|TRBD1
TGTGCCATCAGTGATCAAGGACAGGGCTCTGGGGCCAACGTCCTGACTTTC
CAISDQGQGSGANVLTF
>many|TRBJ2-3|TRBV14|.
TGTGCCAGCAGCCAAGTTAGGGGAAGTTCGTTGTATTTT
CASSQVRGSSLYF
>many|TRBJ1-2|TRBV7-2|.
TGTGCCAGCAGCTTAGGGGCAGGGGCGAACTATGGCTACACCTTC
CASSLGAGANYGYTF
>many|TRBJ2-5|TRBV9|TRBD1
TGTGCCAGCAGCGCGCGCTCCAACAGGGGGCAAGAGACCCAGTACTTC
CASSARSNRGQETQYF
>many|TRBJ1-1|TRBV10-3|.
TGTGCCATCAGTGTCGACAGGACAGCCTCGAACACTGAAGCTTTCTTT
CAISVDRTASNTEAFF
>.|TRBJ1-2|TRBV13|TRBD1
TGTGCCAGCAGCTTAACCAGGGGGTATTATGGCTACACCTTC
CASSLTRGYYGYTF
>many|TRBJ2-7|TRBV6-5|.
TGTGCCAGCAGTGGTGGACGGGCCTCCGAGCAGTACTTC
CASSGGRASEQYF
>many|TRBJ2-5|TRBV7-9|TRBD1
TGTGCCAGCAGGCTAGGGACAGCCAGAGAGACCCAGTACTTC
CASRLGTARETQYF
>many|TRBJ2-1|TRBV7-3|TRBD2
TGTGCCAGCAGTTACCAAGCGGGGGTCACCTACAATGAGCAGTTCTTC
CASSYQAGVTYNEQFF
>.|TRBJ1-1|TRBV30|.
TGTGCCTGGAGTAGGACAGAGAACACTGAAGCTTTCTTT
CAWSRTENTEAFF
>many|TRBJ1-1|TRBV29-1|.
TGCAGCGTTAGGACAGTGGAGGTGGCTTTCTTT
CSVRTVEVAFF
>many|TRBJ2-2|TRBV20-1|.
TGCAGTGCTCCGGGACCTACGAACACCGGGGAGCTGTTTTTT
CSAPGPTNTGELFF
>.|TRBJ2-1|TRBV9|.
TGTGCCAGCAGCCCGGGGGACCCCTCCTACAATGAGCAGTTCTTC
CASSPGDPSYNEQFF
>many|TRBJ2-2|TRBV3-1|TRBD1
TGTGCCAGCAGCCCCCGGACAGGCGACACCGGGGAGCTGTTTTTT
CASSPRTGDTGELFF